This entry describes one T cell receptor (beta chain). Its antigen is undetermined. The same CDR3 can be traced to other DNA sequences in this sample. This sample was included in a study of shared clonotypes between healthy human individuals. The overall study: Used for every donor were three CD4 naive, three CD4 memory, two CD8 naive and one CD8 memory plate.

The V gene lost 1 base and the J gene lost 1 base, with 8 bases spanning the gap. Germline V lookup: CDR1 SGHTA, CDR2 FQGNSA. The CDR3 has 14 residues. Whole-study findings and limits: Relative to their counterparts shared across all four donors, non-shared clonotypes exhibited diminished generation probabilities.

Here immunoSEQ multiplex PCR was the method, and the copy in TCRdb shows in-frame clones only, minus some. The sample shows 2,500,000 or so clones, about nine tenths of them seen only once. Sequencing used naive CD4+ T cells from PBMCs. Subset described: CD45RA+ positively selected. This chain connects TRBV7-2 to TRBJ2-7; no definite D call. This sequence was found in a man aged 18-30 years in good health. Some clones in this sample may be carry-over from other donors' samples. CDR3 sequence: CASSLGSGSYEQYF. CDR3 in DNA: TGTGCCAGCAGCTTAGGATCCGGATCCTACGAGCAGTACTTC.